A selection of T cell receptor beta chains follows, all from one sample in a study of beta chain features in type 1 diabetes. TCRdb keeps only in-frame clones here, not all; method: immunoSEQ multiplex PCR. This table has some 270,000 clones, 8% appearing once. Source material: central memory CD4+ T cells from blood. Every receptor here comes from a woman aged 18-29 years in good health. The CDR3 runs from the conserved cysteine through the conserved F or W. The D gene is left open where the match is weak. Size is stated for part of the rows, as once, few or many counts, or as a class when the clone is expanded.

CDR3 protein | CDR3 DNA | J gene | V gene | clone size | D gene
CASSFTVQRSEKLFF | TGTGCCAGCAGTTTTACGGTTCAGCGTTCGGAAAAACTGTTTTTT | TRBJ1-4 | TRBV28 | - | -
CASSLGGGVERGYTF | TGTGCCAGCAGCTTAGGTGGCGGAGTCGAGCGTGGCTACACCTTC | TRBJ1-2 | TRBV7-2 | - | -
CASSVTSGSADTQYF | TGTGCTAGCAGCGTGACTAGCGGGAGTGCAGATACGCAGTATTTT | TRBJ2-3 | TRBV7-7 | few | TRBD2
CASSVGQRYQETQYF | TGTGCCAGCAGCGTAGGTCAGAGGTACCAAGAGACCCAGTACTTC | TRBJ2-5 | TRBV9 | - | -
CASRPQVISGANVLTF | TGCGCCAGCCGACCACAGGTTATCTCTGGGGCCAACGTCCTGACTTTC | TRBJ2-6 | TRBV5-1 | - | -
CASKGGQIQETQYF | TGCGCCAGCAAAGGAGGACAGATACAAGAGACCCAGTACTTC | TRBJ2-5 | TRBV5-1 | few | -
CASSGESGNTGELFF | TGTGCCAGCAGCGGCGAGAGCGGGAACACCGGGGAGCTGTTTTTT | TRBJ2-2 | TRBV9 | - | -
CASSYLGSGTSDEQYF | TGTGCCAGCAGTTACCTCGGATCGGGGACTAGCGACGAGCAGTACTTC | TRBJ2-7 | TRBV6-6 | - | TRBD2
CASSKDRGEQYF | TGTGCCAGTAGTAAGGACAGGGGCGAGCAGTACTTC | TRBJ2-7 | TRBV19 | - | TRBD1
CASSLEWAGGFYEQYF | TGTGCCAGCAGCTTGGAGTGGGCAGGGGGCTTCTACGAGCAGTACTTC | TRBJ2-7 | TRBV5-5 | few | TRBD1
CASSPQGPSYTGYNEQFF | TGTGCCAGCAGCCCTCAGGGTCCTTCGTATACGGGGTACAATGAGCAGTTCTTC | TRBJ2-1 | TRBV7-3 | few | -
CASPPRSTGELFF | TGTGCCAGCCCACCACGAAGCACCGGGGAGCTGTTTTTT | TRBJ2-2 | TRBV18 | few | -
CASSSTGVYNEQFF | TGTGCCAGCAGCTCCACGGGGGTCTACAATGAGCAGTTCTTC | TRBJ2-1 | TRBV7-9 | many | -
CASSEHNQPQHF | TGTGCCAGCTCGGAGCACAATCAGCCCCAGCATTTT | TRBJ1-5 | TRBV7-2 | few | -
CSATEVGNTIYF | TGCAGCGCTACAGAGGTTGGAAACACCATATATTTT | TRBJ1-3 | TRBV29-1 | many | -
CASSPIGETNEQFF | TGTGCCAGCAGTCCGATAGGGGAGACCAATGAGCAGTTCTTC | TRBJ2-1 | TRBV9 | - | -
CASSPAWTGIDTQYF | TGTGCCAGCAGCCCGGCTTGGACAGGGATAGATACGCAGTATTTT | TRBJ2-3 | TRBV7-2 | - | TRBD1
CASSIGQTQNTEAFF | TGTGCCAGTAGTATTGGGCAGACCCAAAACACTGAAGCTTTCTTT | TRBJ1-1 | TRBV19 | few | -
CASSTGLFQETQYF | TGTGCCAGCAGCACGGGGCTTTTCCAAGAGACCCAGTACTTC | TRBJ2-5 | TRBV11-2 | - | -
CASSLTGRGELFF | TGTGCCAGCAGCTTGACGGGGAGAGGGGAGCTGTTTTTT | TRBJ2-2 | TRBV5-4 | - | -
CASSTSAGRYNEQFF | TGTGCCAGCAGCACGTCTGCCGGGAGGTACAATGAGCAGTTCTTC | TRBJ2-1 | TRBV2 | many | TRBD2
CASSFEEGADSPLHF | TGTGCCAGCAGCTTTGAGGAGGGGGCGGATTCACCCCTCCACTTT | TRBJ1-6 | TRBV5-4 | - | TRBD1
CASSYGLAGADTQYF | TGTGCCAGCAGTTACGGTCTAGCGGGAGCAGATACGCAGTATTTT | TRBJ2-3 | TRBV6-5 | - | TRBD2
CATSRVGVSYNEQFF | TGTGCCACCAGCAGAGTTGGGGTCTCCTACAATGAGCAGTTCTTC | TRBJ2-1 | TRBV15 | few | -
CASRDRDHSPLHF | TGTGCCAGCAGGGACAGGGACCATTCACCCCTCCACTTT | TRBJ1-6 | TRBV6-5 | few | TRBD1
CASSSVPGGDNEQFF | TGCGCCAGCAGCTCCGTCCCGGGGGGGGACAATGAGCAGTTCTTC | TRBJ2-1 | TRBV5-1 | few | TRBD2
CASSTTANSGANVLTF | TGTGCCAGCAGCACGACGGCAAACTCTGGGGCCAACGTCCTGACTTTC | TRBJ2-6 | TRBV5-4 | few | -